Given below is one TCR beta chain in context. No antigen is known for it. The data belong to a study of cytomegalovirus exposure and HLA in healthy donors. Findings and caveats of the study: The study designated 150 or so TCR beta chains cytomegalovirus-associated.

V lost 1 base, J lost 2 bases, and 5 bases stayed unmatched. Germline V gene lookup returns CDR1 LGHNA and CDR2 YNFKEQ. The CDR3 consists of 16 residues. Amplification used 60 Vbeta primers and 13 Jbeta primers. Original processing notes: About 10 million of tens of millions of unique TCR beta chains were shared, per a later count. The table came from immunoSEQ multiplex PCR; TCRdb's copy has only in-frame clones and leaves some out. The DNA was the basis for D and trimming; V, J and clone size are from that table. The table shows around 72,000 clones, with roughly 72% occurring only once. The sequence derives from a man in his fifties or sixties in good health and CMV-seronegative. Sequenced: PBMCs. The rearrangement links TRBV4-2 to TRBJ1-3; TRBD1 agrees at 7 bases. The CDR3 loop reads CASSQGTGTAGNTIYF. The DNA of the CDR3 is TGTGCCAGCAGCCAAGGCACAGGGACAGCTGGAAACACCATATATTTT.